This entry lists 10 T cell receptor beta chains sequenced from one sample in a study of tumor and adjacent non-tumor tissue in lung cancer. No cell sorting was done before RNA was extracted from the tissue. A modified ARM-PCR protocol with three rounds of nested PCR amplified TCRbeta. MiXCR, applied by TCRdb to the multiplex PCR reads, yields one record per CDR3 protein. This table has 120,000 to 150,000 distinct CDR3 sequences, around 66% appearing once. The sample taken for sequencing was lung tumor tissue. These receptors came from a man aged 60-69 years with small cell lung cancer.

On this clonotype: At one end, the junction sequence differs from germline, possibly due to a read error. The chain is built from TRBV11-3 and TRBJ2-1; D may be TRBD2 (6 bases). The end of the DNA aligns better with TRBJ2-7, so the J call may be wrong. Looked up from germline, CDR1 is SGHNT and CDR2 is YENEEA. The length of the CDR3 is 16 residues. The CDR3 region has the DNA TGTGCCATCAGCTTAGTTATTAGCGGAGCCTACAGTGAGCAGTACTTC. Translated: CAISLVISGAYSEQYF.

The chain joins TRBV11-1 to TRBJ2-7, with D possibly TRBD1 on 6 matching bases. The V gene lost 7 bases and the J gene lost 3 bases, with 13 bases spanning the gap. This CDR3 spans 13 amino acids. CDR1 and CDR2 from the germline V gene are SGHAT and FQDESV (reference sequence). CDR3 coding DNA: TGTGCCAGCAACCCAGGACAGTTCTACGAGCAGTACTTC. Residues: CASNPGQFYEQYF.

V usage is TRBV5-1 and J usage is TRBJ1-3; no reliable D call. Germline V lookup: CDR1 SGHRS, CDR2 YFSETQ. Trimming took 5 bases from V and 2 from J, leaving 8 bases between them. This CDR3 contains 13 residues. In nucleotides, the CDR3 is TGCGCCAGCAGAGCGACGACTGGAAACACCATATATTTT. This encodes CASRATTGNTIYF.

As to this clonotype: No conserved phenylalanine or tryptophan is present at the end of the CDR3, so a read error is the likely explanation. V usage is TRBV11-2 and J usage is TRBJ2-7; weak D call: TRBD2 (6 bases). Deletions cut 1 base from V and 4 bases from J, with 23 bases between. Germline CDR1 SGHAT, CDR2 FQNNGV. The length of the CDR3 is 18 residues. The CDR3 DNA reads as TGTGCCAGCAGCTTAGGGTTCCCCACTCGGCTAGCGAGATACGAGCAGTACCTC. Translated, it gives CASSLGFPTRLARYEQYL.

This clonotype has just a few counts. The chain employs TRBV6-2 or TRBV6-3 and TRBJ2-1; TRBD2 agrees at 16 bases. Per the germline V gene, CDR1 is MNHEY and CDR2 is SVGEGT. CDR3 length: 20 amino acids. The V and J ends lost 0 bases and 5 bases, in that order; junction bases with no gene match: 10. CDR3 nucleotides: TGTGCCAGCAGTTACTCGAGAGGGACTAGCGGGGGGGGGCACAACAATGAGCAGTTCTTC. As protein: CASSYSRGTSGGGHNNEQFF.

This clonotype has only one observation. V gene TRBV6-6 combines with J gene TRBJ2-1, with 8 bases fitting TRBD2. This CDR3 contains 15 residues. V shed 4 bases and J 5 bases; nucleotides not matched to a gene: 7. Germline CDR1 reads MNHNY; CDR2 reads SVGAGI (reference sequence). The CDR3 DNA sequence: TGTGCCAGCAGTTTGACTAGCGTGAGGAACAATGAGCAGTTCTTC. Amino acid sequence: CASSLTSVRNNEQFF.

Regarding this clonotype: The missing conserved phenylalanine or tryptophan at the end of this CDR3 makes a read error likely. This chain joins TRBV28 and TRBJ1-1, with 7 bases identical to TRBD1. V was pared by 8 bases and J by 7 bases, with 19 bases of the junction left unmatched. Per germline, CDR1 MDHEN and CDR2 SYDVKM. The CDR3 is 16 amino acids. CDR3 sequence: CASAYEGATNKVEAFI. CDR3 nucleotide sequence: TGTGCCAGCGCGTATGAGGGGGCGACTAACAAAGTTGAAGCTTTCATA.

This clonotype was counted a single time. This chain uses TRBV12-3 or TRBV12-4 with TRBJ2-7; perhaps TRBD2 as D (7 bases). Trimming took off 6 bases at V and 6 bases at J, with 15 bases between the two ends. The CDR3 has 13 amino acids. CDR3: CASSSYREGEQYV. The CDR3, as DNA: TGTGCCAGCAGCTCCTACAGGGAGGGCGAGCAGTACGTC.

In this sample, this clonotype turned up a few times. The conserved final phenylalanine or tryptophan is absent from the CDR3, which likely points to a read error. CDR3 coding DNA: TGCAGTGCGGTTGGGCAGTCCACAGATACGCAGTATTCT. Translated, it gives CSAVGQSTDTQYS. The chain employs TRBV20-1 and TRBJ2-3; no clear D gene. The CDR3 length is 13 residues. V gave up 6 bases and J gave up 2 bases, with 12 bases separating them. Per germline, CDR1 DFQATT and CDR2 SNEGSKA (reference sequence).

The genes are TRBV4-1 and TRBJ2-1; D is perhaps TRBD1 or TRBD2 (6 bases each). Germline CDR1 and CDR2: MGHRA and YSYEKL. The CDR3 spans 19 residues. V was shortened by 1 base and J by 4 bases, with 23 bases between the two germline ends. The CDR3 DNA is TGCGCCAGCAGCCAAGTTAGGGGGAAAGGCGGGATCATATACAATGAGCAGTTCTTC. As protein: CASSQVRGKGGIIYNEQFF.